This T cell receptor beta chain was identified in a study of OX40 agonist ivuxolimab in advanced cancers. Germline V gives CDR1 SGHDT, CDR2 YYEEEE. The CDR3 covers 14 residues. Trimming removed 2 bases at V and 5 bases at J, with 13 bases between. The repertoire was sequenced with immunoSEQ multiplex PCR; TCRdb's copy has only in-frame clones and lacks some. The data contain roughly 60,000 clones, roughly 81% of them seen just once; the ten biggest clones take up over 2.5%. This clonotype was obtained from an adult with an advanced solid tumor such as melanoma, head and neck, liver or kidney cancer. The sequenced sample was CD4+ or CD8+ T cells sorted from blood, obtained in a trial of the OX40 agonist ivuxolimab. The chain recombines TRBV5-6 with TRBJ1-2, with D tentatively TRBD1 (6 bases). The CDR3, as DNA: TGTGCCAGCAGCTTTGCGACAGGCGGGTATGGCTACACCTTC. Its translation is CASSFATGGYGYTF.